This T cell receptor (beta chain) was identified during a study of beta chain features in type 1 diabetes. Study-level points and caveats: In all four CD4+ subsets, TCRB CDR3 length was significantly, moderately reduced in type 1 diabetes. Patients' naive, central memory and Treg TCRB repertoires seemed closer to one another than those of healthy donors. Over-representation of high TCR-expressing cells was a possible consequence of cDNA sequencing.

Of the isolated RNA, all was reverse transcribed, and so the sequenced material was expressed TCRB transcripts. An average around 3.3 million reads came from naive, central memory and regulatory T cell samples. Clones were read by immunoSEQ multiplex PCR, and TCRdb kept only the in-frame ones, dropping some. Of 500,000 to 850,000 clones in the sample, more than 13% were seen once. As regards this clone: Its antigen is undetermined.

Purity of each sorted population was above 95%. The origin of this receptor is a man between 18 and 35 years old with type 1 diabetes. Material for sequencing was naive CD4+ T cells from blood.

The CDR3 sequence is CASSLFGGMYEQYF. The CDR3 bases are TGTGCCAGCAGCTTATTTGGCGGAATGTACGAGCAGTACTTC. The V gene is TRBV7-2, the J gene TRBJ2-7; D unresolved. The CDR3 consists of 14 residues. The germline gives CDR1 SGHTA, CDR2 FQGNSA. V lost 2 bases, J lost 4 bases, and 12 bases lay in between.